The 25 T cell receptor beta chains listed next were all sequenced from one sample in a study of regulatory dendritic cells for organ transplantation listed by TCRdb under 2017. The library was produced with the immunoSEQ multiplex PCR assay. This is the immuneACCESS table as TCRdb keeps it, with only in-frame sequences that have V and J called. A part of the clones is gone; compared with another copy, unresolved V genes explain less than half, and the rest is unexplained. The sample has fewer than 40,000 clones on record, about 89% of them singletons. About 0.062% of the sample belongs to the ten largest clones. Sequenced material: naive CD4+ T cells from blood. Read against the paper, the sample's cell subset or site label means: CD45RA+ naive T cells. These receptors all stem from a human donor in good health.

The chain carries TRBV27 and TRBJ1-5, with 9 bases that match TRBD1. Looked up from germline, CDR1 is MNHEY and CDR2 is SMNVEV (reference sequence). The CDR3 spans 15 residues. The ends lost 6 bases at V and 3 bases at J; junction bases unmatched: 6. CDR3 DNA sequence: TGTGCCAGCAGCTTTACAGGGGGCCCCAATCAGCCCCAGCATTTT. Translated: CASSFTGGPNQPQHF.

This CDR3 reads CASSDSGGGGNEQYF. CDR3 DNA: TGTGCCAGCAGTGATTCGGGCGGAGGCGGAAACGAGCAGTACTTC. The chain joins TRBV2 to TRBJ2-7, with D maybe TRBD2 (5 bases). The CDR3 is made up of 15 amino acids. The germline CDR1 and CDR2 sequences are SNHLY and FYNNEI. Between the trimmed V and J ends, which lost 3 bases and 5 bases, there was a span of 17 bases.

This clone has only one observation. This chain links TRBV6-1 with TRBJ1-5; 9 bases agree with TRBD1. The germline V gene encodes CDR1 MNHNS and CDR2 SASEGT. The V segment lost 2 bases and the J segment 2 bases; nucleotides outside the gene matches: 7. The CDR3 runs 17 residues. This CDR3 is CASSEWAQGAGNQPQHF. DNA of the CDR3: TGTGCCAGCAGTGAATGGGCACAGGGGGCGGGCAATCAGCCCCAGCATTTT.

This chain links TRBV9 with TRBJ1-4, with D maybe TRBD1 (5 bases). This CDR3 has 15 amino acids. V gave up 1 base and J gave up 0 bases, with 7 bases separating them. Germline lookup yields CDR1 SGDLS and CDR2 YYNGEE. In nucleotides, the CDR3 is TGTGCCAGCAGCGTAAGGGGTGCAACTAATGAAAAACTGTTTTTT. Its translation is CASSVRGATNEKLFF.

This clone was observed a handful of times. V is TRBV27 and J is TRBJ1-1, with D possibly being TRBD1 (6 bases). Germline loops: CDR1 MNHEY, CDR2 SMNVEV (reference sequence). V was trimmed by 6 bases and J by 5 bases, leaving 13 bases between them. The CDR3 loop spans 13 amino acids. The chain's CDR3 is CASRYRVGTEAFF. In DNA form, the CDR3 reads TGTGCCAGCAGATACAGGGTGGGGACTGAAGCTTTCTTT.

The rearrangement uses TRBV19 and TRBJ2-3, with D uncertain. The CDR3 totals 15 residues. V dropped 5 bases and J dropped 1 base, with 13 bases sitting between them. The germline V gene encodes CDR1 LNHDA and CDR2 SQIVND (reference sequence). The CDR3 bases are TGTGCCAGTAGTCGGACCGTCTTCCGCACAGATACGCAGTATTTT. Protein: CASSRTVFRTDTQYF.

CDR3 loop: CASSIGLSGPETQYF. DNA for the CDR3: TGTGCCAGCAGCATAGGACTCTCGGGTCCAGAGACCCAGTACTTC. The J gene is TRBJ2-5, the V gene TRBV9; the D gene is possibly TRBD2 (5 bases). CDR1 and CDR2 (germline): SGDLS, YYNGEE. This CDR3 comprises 15 residues. Trimming shortened V by 4 bases and J by 4 bases, and 17 bases separated the two germline ends.

The rearrangement joins TRBV5-4 to TRBJ2-7; TRBD2 aligns across 15 bases. The CDR3 is 18 amino acids. Germline values: CDR1 SGHNT, CDR2 YYREEE (reference sequence). The J segment lost 3 bases and the V segment lost 7 bases, leaving 14 bases of the junction unmatched. CDR3 sequence (DNA): TGTGCCAGCGGAGACCGGGACAGGGGACTAGCGGGGGGCTACGAGCAGTACTTC. It yields the protein CASGDRDRGLAGGYEQYF. The full variable domain, in which reference TRBV5-4 and TRBJ2-7 provide the parts outside the CDR3, is ETGVTQSPTHLIKTRGQQVTLRCSSQSGHNTVSWYQQALGQGPQFIFQYYREEENGRGNFPPRFSGLQFPNYSSELNVNALELDDSALYLCASGDRDRGLAGGYEQYFGPGTRLTVT.

DNA for the CDR3: TGTGCCAGCAGCGATACCTTCACAGATACGCAGTATTTT. The encoded protein is CASSDTFTDTQYF. The rearrangement links TRBV28 to TRBJ2-3; D gene uncertain. Per the germline V gene, CDR1 is MDHEN and CDR2 is SYDVKM. V was pared by 6 bases and J by 2 bases, with 9 bases between. The CDR3 contains 13 residues.

The chain joins TRBV11-2 to TRBJ2-1; D remains ambiguous. This CDR3 has 14 amino acids. Deletions cut 2 bases from V and 7 bases from J, with 12 bases between. Germline-derived CDR1 and CDR2 are SGHAT and FQNNGV. The CDR3 is CASSLSDLANEQFF. The CDR3 DNA sequence: TGTGCCAGCAGCTTAAGTGACTTAGCAAATGAGCAGTTCTTC. The complete variable domain, with remaining parts taken from reference TRBV11-2 and TRBJ2-1, reads EAGVAQSPRYKIIEKRQSVAFWCNPISGHATLYWYQQILGQGPKLLIQFQNNGVVDDSQLPKDRFSAERLKGVDSTLKIQPAKLEDSAVYLCASSLSDLANEQFFGPGTRLTVL.

The chain joins TRBV9 to TRBJ1-1; tentatively, D is TRBD1 (6 bases). Trimming took 3 bases from V and 1 from J, leaving 16 bases between them. Looked up from germline, CDR1 is SGDLS and CDR2 is YYNGEE. CDR3 length: 16 amino acids. The CDR3: CASSALPGQPNTEAFF. The CDR3 nucleotides are TGTGCCAGCAGCGCACTTCCGGGACAACCGAACACTGAAGCTTTCTTT.

V gene TRBV19 combines with J gene TRBJ1-2; TRBD1 is a possible D gene (5 bases). The CDR3 has 13 amino acids. V was clipped by 9 bases and J by 2 bases, with 13 bases between them. Germline CDR1 LNHDA, CDR2 SQIVND (reference sequence). The CDR3 spells CASALGQNYGYTF. CDR3 bases: TGTGCCAGCGCCCTGGGGCAGAACTATGGCTACACCTTC.

The chain joins TRBV10-2 to TRBJ2-1; D call uncertain. The V end lost 3 bases, the J end lost 2 bases, and 8 bases lay between the germline ends. This CDR3 comprises 14 residues. Germline CDR1 and CDR2: WSHSY and SAAADI. The CDR3 nucleotides are TGCGCCAGCAGTGAAGAGCTTCCCTACAATGAGCAGTTCTTC. Translated: CASSEELPYNEQFF.

This clone is a singleton in its sample. The chain links TRBV28 to TRBJ1-5, with no clear D. Trimming removed 7 bases from V and 0 bases from J, with 7 bases in between. This CDR3 region has 13 residues. Germline CDR1 and CDR2: MDHEN and SYDVKM. The CDR3 here is CASTLYSNQPQHF. Here the CDR3 DNA reads TGTGCCAGCACACTATATAGCAATCAGCCCCAGCATTTT.

This clone was seen a few times. This chain uses TRBV10-1 with TRBJ2-7; D is possibly TRBD1 (6 bases). Germline lookup yields CDR1 WNHNN and CDR2 SYGVQD (reference sequence). Trimming took off 10 bases at V and 1 base at J, with 11 bases between the two ends. The CDR3 length is 12 residues. The CDR3 is CATGDTSYEQYF. The CDR3 DNA follows: TGCGCCACCGGGGACACTTCCTACGAGCAGTACTTC.

The chain has TRBV18 and TRBJ1-2; 7 nucleotides align to TRBD1. Germline assignment: CDR1 KGHSH and CDR2 LQKENI. V lost 3 bases, J lost 4 bases, and 8 bases stayed unmatched. The length of the CDR3 is 15 residues. Here the CDR3 DNA reads TGTGCCAGCTCACCTGGACAGGAGGGGGGCTATGGCTACACCTTC. Translated: CASSPGQEGGYGYTF.

This chain connects TRBV28 to TRBJ2-7; tentative D call: TRBD2 (5 bases). Germline loops: CDR1 MDHEN, CDR2 SYDVKM. Trimming removed 2 bases from V and 0 bases from J, with 11 bases in between. The CDR3 sequence is 15 residues long. The CDR3 loop reads CASSLDGISSYEQYF. The CDR3 region has the DNA TGTGCCAGCAGTTTAGACGGGATCTCCTCCTACGAGCAGTACTTC.

This chain links TRBV6-1 with TRBJ2-1; 12 nucleotides agree with TRBD2. CDR3 size: 15 residues. Per the germline V gene, CDR1 is MNHNS and CDR2 is SASEGT. J was trimmed by 4 bases and V by 6 bases; bases with no gene match: 4. CDR3 coding DNA: TGTGCCAGCAGACTTGGACTAGCGGGGTACAATGAGCAGTTCTTC. Amino acids: CASRLGLAGYNEQFF.

This chain uses TRBV28 with TRBJ2-3, with D unclear. Germline V CDR1 and CDR2: MDHEN, SYDVKM. With 2 bases removed from V and 10 bases from J, the gap between germline ends came to 13 bases. The CDR3 is 13 amino acids. The CDR3: CASSLNSPSAQYF. In DNA, the CDR3 is TGTGCCAGCAGTTTAAACAGCCCCTCAGCGCAGTATTTT.

The chain has TRBV10-1 and TRBJ2-5; 8 bases agree with TRBD2. Germline V gives CDR1 WNHNN, CDR2 SYGVQD (reference sequence). The CDR3 is 15 residues long. After removal of 0 bases from V and 1 base from J, the junction contained 1 base not matched to a gene. CDR3: CASSESGTSQETQYF. The DNA of the CDR3 is TGCGCCAGCAGTGAGTCGGGGACTAGCCAAGAGACCCAGTACTTC.

The chain links TRBV10-3 to TRBJ1-1; tentative D call: TRBD1 (6 bases). The CDR3 runs to 16 residues. Trimming stripped 3 bases from V and 3 bases from J, with 17 bases between. Germline CDR1 ENHRY, CDR2 SYGVKD. The CDR3 DNA sequence: TGTGCCATCAGTGACAGGACAGTGGGATTACACACTGAAGCTTTCTTT. It is translated as CAISDRTVGLHTEAFF.

The chain links TRBV30 to TRBJ1-1, with D possibly being TRBD1 (6 bases). V lost 3 bases, J lost 4 bases, and 15 bases lay in between. This CDR3 has 14 residues. Germline-derived CDR1 and CDR2 are GTSNPN and SVGIG (reference sequence). The CDR3 DNA sequence: TGTGCCTGGAGGTCGCCGGGGGGCGGCACTGAAGCTTTCTTT. It codes for CAWRSPGGGTEAFF.

The V gene is TRBV5-5, the J gene TRBJ1-1, with D possibly TRBD1 on 6 matching bases. The CDR3 totals 14 residues. Trimming took 7 bases from V and 0 from J, leaving 13 bases between them. Germline V gene lookup returns CDR1 SGHKS and CDR2 YYEKEE (reference sequence). The CDR3 loop reads CASFKDSLNTEAFF. The DNA of the CDR3 is TGTGCCAGCTTTAAGGACAGTTTGAACACTGAAGCTTTCTTT.

The rearrangement uses TRBV6-5 and TRBJ2-6; D not certain. CDR1 is MNHEY and CDR2 is SVGAGI in the germline V gene. Trimming shortened V by 6 bases and J by 2 bases, and 11 bases separated the two germline ends. The CDR3 has 15 residues. DNA of the CDR3: TGTGCCAGCAGCGACGCAGCTGCTGGGGCCAACGTCCTGACTTTC. This encodes CASSDAAAGANVLTF.

The genes are TRBV7-3 and TRBJ2-2; the D is unclear. Germline CDR1 and CDR2: SGHTA and FQGTGA. The V gene lost 2 bases and the J gene lost 2 bases, with 18 bases spanning the gap. CDR3 length: 18 amino acids. As DNA, the CDR3 is TGTGCCAGCAGCTTATTAGCCCCCATCGGACCTAACACCGGGGAGCTGTTTTTT. Translation gives CASSLLAPIGPNTGELFF. The complete variable domain, with remaining parts taken from reference TRBV7-3 and TRBJ2-2, reads GAGVSQTPSNKVTEKGKYVELRCDPISGHTALYWYRQSLGQGPEFLIYFQGTGAADDSGLPNDRFFAVRPEGSVSTLKIQRTERGDSAVYLCASSLLAPIGPNTGELFFGEGSRLTVL.